This TCR beta chain was recovered during a study of metastatic and nonmetastatic thyroid tumors. General study points: Across blood and tumor, TCR beta diversity in malignant thyroid tumors was reportedly significantly higher than in benign nodules.

Methods used by the authors: Built for papillary thyroid cancer, a distant-metastasis classifier drew on CDR3 differences across clinicopathological groups. TCRdb reassembled clones from the PCR reads with MiXCR. TCRdb's processing, not the authors', yielded these V and J calls. The table records 45,000 to 55,000 clones, around 25% of them present only once. Germline CDR1 MDHEN, CDR2 SYDVKM. Trimming took 8 bases from V and 0 from J, leaving 7 bases between them. The CDR3 contains 13 residues. As for this clone: Its target is unknown.

Thyroid surgery took place with no prior treatment in any patient. Sequenced material: blood. The sequence came from a male donor with papillary thyroid cancer or a benign thyroid nodule (not recorded which). Some clones in this sample may be carry-over from other donors' samples. J is TRBJ2-2 and V is TRBV28, with D perhaps matching TRBD1 (5 bases). This CDR3 is CASQGANTGELFF. For the CDR3, the DNA is TGTGCCAGCCAGGGCGCGAACACCGGGGAGCTGTTTTTT.